The 2 T cell receptor beta chains below were found in one sample sequenced in a study of T cell responses to AZD1222 COVID-19 vaccine. This table comes from immunoSEQ multiplex PCR, and its TCRdb copy is limited to in-frame clones, with some not included. There are 120,000 or so clones in the sample; 75% to 90% occur only once, and more than 5.5% lies in the top ten. The sequences come from peripheral blood, collected on day 0 of AZD1222 vaccination. These receptors originate from an adult in good health.

This rearrangement joins TRBV6-5 to TRBJ1-1; D remains ambiguous. The ends were cut back, 7 bases at V and 0 bases at J, with 6 bases in the middle. Per germline, CDR1 MNHEY and CDR2 SVGAGI. The CDR3 loop spans 12 amino acids. The CDR3 DNA is TGTGCCAGCAAGCAGATGAACACTGAAGCTTTCTTT. It codes for CASKQMNTEAFF.

The chain recombines TRBV5-1 with TRBJ2-7, with D perhaps TRBD2 (5 bases). Germline-derived CDR1 and CDR2 are SGHRS and YFSETQ. This CDR3 is built from 15 residues. The V end lost 2 bases, the J end lost 6 bases, and 18 bases lay between the germline ends. CDR3 sequence (DNA): TGCGCCAGCAGCTTCAGTCGGATTATCCGGGGCGAGCAGTACTTC. Translated: CASSFSRIIRGEQYF.